The entry that follows covers one T cell receptor beta chain sequence. The CDR3 has 16 amino acids. CDR1 is SGHVS and CDR2 is FQNEAQ in the germline V gene. V lost 5 bases to trimming and J lost 1 base, with 17 bases between them. This record comes from a study of early T cells in non-severe SARS-CoV-2 infection. Each CDR3 protein gets one entry after TCRdb re-called the 5' RACE reads with MiXCR. The table includes tens of thousands of distinct CDR3 sequences, 5.5% to 8% detected once. The TCR originated in an adult who was a healthcare worker with PCR-confirmed SARS-CoV-2 infection or an uninfected control (not recorded which). J is TRBJ2-5 and V is TRBV7-8; the D gene is possibly TRBD2 (5 bases). Here the sequenced sample was whole blood, taken at baseline. The CDR3 region has the DNA TGTGCCAGCAGCCGACGTCCGCGAGGGCTCCAAGAGACCCAGTACTTC. It codes for CASSRRPRGLQETQYF.